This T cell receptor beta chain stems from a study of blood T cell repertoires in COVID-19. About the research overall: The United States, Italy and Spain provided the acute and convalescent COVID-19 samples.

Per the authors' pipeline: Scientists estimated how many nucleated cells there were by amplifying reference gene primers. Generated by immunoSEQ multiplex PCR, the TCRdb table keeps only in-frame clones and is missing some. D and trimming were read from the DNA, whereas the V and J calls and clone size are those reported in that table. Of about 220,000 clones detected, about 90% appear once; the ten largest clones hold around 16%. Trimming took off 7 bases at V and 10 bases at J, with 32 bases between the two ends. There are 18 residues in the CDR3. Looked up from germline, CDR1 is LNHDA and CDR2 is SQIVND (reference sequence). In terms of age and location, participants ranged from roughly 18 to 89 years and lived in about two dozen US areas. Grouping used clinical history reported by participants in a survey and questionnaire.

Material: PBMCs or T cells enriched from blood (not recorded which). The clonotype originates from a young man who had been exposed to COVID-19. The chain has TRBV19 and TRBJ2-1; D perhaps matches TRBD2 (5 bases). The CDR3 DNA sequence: TGTGCCAGTAAAGGGCGGCTTGGTGGTCAGAATGAGGGTGCCGAGCAGTTCTTC. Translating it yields CASKGRLGGQNEGAEQFF.